This TCR beta chain was documented in a study of CD8+ T cells in alopecia areata (dated by TCRdb to 2016 to 2019). The study in broad terms: In both human patients and the C3H/HeJ mouse model, the study applied high-throughput TCRbeta sequencing to look at T cell clonal expansion in alopecia areata. In humans, TCRbeta sequencing was performed on scalp tissue and on sorted CD4+ and CD8+ peripheral blood T cells from healthy controls and from patients with patchy or totalis/universalis alopecia areata. Scalp clonality was compared across normal scalp (n=4), patchy alopecia areata scalp (n=8), and alopecia totalis/universalis scalp (n=8). The RNA source kit depended on sample type: the PAXgene miRNA kit for fixed scalp, the miRNeasy kit for PBMCs, and the RNeasy kit for mouse skin. Amplification of TCRbeta CDR3 regions was done by immunoSEQ multiplex PCR using 35 Vbeta forward primers and 13 Jbeta reverse primers.

The CDR3, from cysteine to phenylalanine, totals 15 residues. Just the 45-base CDR3 DNA is kept, in frame starting at base 1. CDR1 SQVTM and CDR2 ANQGSEA were looked up in the germline V gene. Trimmed from V: 5 bases; trimmed from J: 2 bases; junction bases lacking a gene match: 12. As for this clone: The antigen it recognizes is unknown. Base qualities are not recorded, but no much larger clone differs from it by a single base.

After PBMCs were isolated by density centrifugation and stained for CD3, CD4 and CD8, a FACSAria was used to sort CD4+ and CD8+ T cells. Scalp biopsies and blood samples were obtained from unaffected controls. Libraries were prepared through the immunoSEQ multiplex PCR assay. RNA was extracted from all samples and reverse transcribed into cDNA, which served as template for TCR sequencing. SuperScript III was used to make first-strand cDNA, primed with a 2:1 mix of oligo-dT and random hexamers. A synthetic immune receptor repertoire was used to measure amplification bias, and any remaining bias was corrected computationally. The source study handled its data this way. Raw reads were preprocessed to remove errors, and CDR3 was defined according to IMGT conventions as the region from the conserved cysteine to phenylalanine. Clonality was computed as 1 minus the Shannon entropy, with the entropy normalized by log2 of the number of productive unique TCRs. Whether scalp clones were CD4 or CD8 was inferred by matching scalp TCRbeta sequences against CD4 and CD8 repertoires sorted from blood. In TCRdb, the immuneACCESS table is reduced to in-frame sequences with V and J assigned. These tables do not hold every clone; where another copy was compared, an unresolved V gene accounts for under half, and the others remain unexplained. From that table come the V and J calls and clone size; the DNA was used to work out D and trimming. The sample table holds around 120,000 clones, of which around 64% were seen once. The ten largest clones add up to around 2.7% of the sample.

The investigation overall reported the following: Compared with normal scalp, lesional scalp had higher clonality and more expanded CD8+ clones, particularly in alopecia totalis/universalis, a pattern that suggests antigenic drive. Shared TCR sequences between patients were less evident than in mice, which may be partly attributable to HLA diversity in the patient population. Unlike mouse skin, where gammadelta T cells dominate, normal human skin contains resident alphabeta T cells that get sequenced too, which complicates analysis of the scalp TCR repertoire.

This receptor chain uses TRBV29-1 and TRBJ2-7; TRBD1 matches 7 bases in the middle. Material for sequencing was CD4+ T cells sorted from blood. The TCR comes from a human donor in good health. CDR3 protein: CSVKGGTDSPYEQYF. The sequenced DNA: TGCAGCGTTAAGGGTGGGACAGATTCCCCCTACGAGCAGTACTTC.